The T cell receptor beta chain described here comes from a study of T cells in Graves' hyperthyroidism and ophthalmopathy. Those patients with uncontrolled infection, other autoimmune disease, pregnancy or lactation were excluded. Study-wide points: Ophthalmopathy was identified by the model a median approximately 6.4 months ahead of onset. Most clonotypes expanded in thyroid above 0.001 were likewise present in blood. The authors' 13 V-J model separated ophthalmopathy from stable hyperthyroidism.

Details on this clonotype: Its antigen is still unknown.

RNA transcripts were the template for amplifying TCR beta CDR3 regions. In the first-round RT-PCR of the TCR CDR3, the HTBI primer set was used. TCRdb redid the calling of the multiplex PCR reads with MiXCR, one entry per CDR3 protein. The table lists roughly 500,000 distinct CDR3 sequences, over 35% of them singletons, with about two fifths in the top ten. The TCR originated in an adult woman with Graves' disease, either hyperthyroidism or ophthalmopathy (not recorded which). What was sequenced was peripheral blood or thyroid tissue (not recorded which).

CDR3 nucleotide sequence: TGTGCCAGCAGCCCCCTTGCGAAACCGGGACAGGGGTACTACGAGCAGTACTTC. Translating gives CASSPLAKPGQGYYEQYF. The chain carries TRBV5-4 and TRBJ2-7; 10 nucleotides align to TRBD1. The germline V gene has CDR1 SGHNT and CDR2 YYREEE (reference sequence). Losses at the gene ends were 4 bases for V and 3 bases for J; bases not matched to a gene: 16. This CDR3 is 18 amino acids long.